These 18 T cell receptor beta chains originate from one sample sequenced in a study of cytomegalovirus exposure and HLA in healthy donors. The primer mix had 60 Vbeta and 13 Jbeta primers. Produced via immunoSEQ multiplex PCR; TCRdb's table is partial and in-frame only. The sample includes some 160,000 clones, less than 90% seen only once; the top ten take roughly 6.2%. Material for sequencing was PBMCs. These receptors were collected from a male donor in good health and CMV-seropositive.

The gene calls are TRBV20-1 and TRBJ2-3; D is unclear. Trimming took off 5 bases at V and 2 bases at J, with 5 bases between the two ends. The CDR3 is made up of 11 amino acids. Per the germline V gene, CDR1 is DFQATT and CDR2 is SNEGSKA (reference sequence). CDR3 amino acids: CSAGLTDTQYF. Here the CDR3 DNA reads TGCAGTGCTGGGCTCACAGATACGCAGTATTTT.

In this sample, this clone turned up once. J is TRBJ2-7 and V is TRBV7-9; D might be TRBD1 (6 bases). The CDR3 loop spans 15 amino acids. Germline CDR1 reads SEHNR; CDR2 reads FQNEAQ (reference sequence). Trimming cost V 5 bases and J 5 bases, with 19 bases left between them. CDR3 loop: CASSHGRQGIHEQYF. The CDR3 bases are TGTGCCAGCAGCCATGGGCGGCAGGGGATCCACGAGCAGTACTTC.

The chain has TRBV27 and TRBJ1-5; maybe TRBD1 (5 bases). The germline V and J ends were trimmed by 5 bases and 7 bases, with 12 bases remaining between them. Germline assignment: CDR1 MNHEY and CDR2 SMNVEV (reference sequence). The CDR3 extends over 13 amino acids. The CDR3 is CASSPGGRQPQHF. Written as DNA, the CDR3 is TGTGCCAGCAGTCCCGGGGGGAGACAGCCCCAGCATTTT.

The CDR3 DNA is TGTGCCAGCAGTGCGACAGGGTGGAATTCTCGGTACTTC. This sequence encodes CASSATGWNSRYF. This chain joins TRBV28 and TRBJ2-7; the match to TRBD1 covers 7 bases. Losses at the gene ends were 5 bases for V and 12 bases for J; bases not matched to a gene: 13. The CDR3 has 13 residues. Germline V gives CDR1 MDHEN, CDR2 SYDVKM.

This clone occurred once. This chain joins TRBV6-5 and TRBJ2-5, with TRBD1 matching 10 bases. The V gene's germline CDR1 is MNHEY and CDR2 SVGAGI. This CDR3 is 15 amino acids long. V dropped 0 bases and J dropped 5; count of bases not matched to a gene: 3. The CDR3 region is CASSYSKGQGETQYF. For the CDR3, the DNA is TGTGCCAGCAGTTACTCGAAGGGACAGGGGGAGACCCAGTACTTC.

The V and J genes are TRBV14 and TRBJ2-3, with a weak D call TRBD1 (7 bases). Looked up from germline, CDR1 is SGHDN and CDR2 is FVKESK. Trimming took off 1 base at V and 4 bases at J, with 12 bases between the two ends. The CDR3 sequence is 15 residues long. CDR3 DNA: TGTGCCAGCAGCCAAGTGGGCAGGGGGGCAGATACGCAGTATTTT. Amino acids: CASSQVGRGADTQYF.

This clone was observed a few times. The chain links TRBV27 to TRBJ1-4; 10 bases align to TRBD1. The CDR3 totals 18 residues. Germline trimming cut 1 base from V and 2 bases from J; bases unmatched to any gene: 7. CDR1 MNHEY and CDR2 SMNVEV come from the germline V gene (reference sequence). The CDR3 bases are TGTGCCAGCAGTTTATATCCTGACAGGGGGCGGACTAATGAAAAACTGTTTTTT. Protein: CASSLYPDRGRTNEKLFF.

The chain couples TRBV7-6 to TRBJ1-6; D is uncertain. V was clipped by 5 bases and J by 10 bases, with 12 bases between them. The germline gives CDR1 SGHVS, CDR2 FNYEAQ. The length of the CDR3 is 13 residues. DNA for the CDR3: TGTGCCAGCAGCCCCCGAGGTGGCTCACCCCTCCACTTT. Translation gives CASSPRGGSPLHF.

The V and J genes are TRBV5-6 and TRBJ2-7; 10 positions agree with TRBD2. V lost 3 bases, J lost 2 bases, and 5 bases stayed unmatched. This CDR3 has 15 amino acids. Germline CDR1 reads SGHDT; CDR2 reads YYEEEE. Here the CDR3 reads CASSSGLAEAYEQYF. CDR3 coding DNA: TGTGCCAGCAGCTCCGGACTAGCGGAAGCCTACGAGCAGTACTTC. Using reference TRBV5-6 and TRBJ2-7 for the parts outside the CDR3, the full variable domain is DAGVTQSPTHLIKTRGQQVTLRCSPKSGHDTVSWYQQALGQGPQFIFQYYEEEERQRGNFPDRFSGHQFPNYSSELNVNALLLGDSALYLCASSSGLAEAYEQYFGPGTRLTVT.

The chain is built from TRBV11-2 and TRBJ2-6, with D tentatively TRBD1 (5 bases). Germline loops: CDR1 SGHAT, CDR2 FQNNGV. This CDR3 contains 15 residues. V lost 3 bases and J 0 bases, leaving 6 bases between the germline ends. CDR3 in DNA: TGTGCCAGCAGCTTCGACAGCTCTGGGGCCAACGTCCTGACTTTC. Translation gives CASSFDSSGANVLTF.

This chain's CDR3 is CASSKPKTGSGTEAFF. The CDR3, as DNA: TGTGCCAGCAGCAAACCTAAGACAGGGTCTGGGACTGAAGCTTTCTTT. The chain uses TRBV7-9 and TRBJ1-1, with 7 bases that match TRBD1. CDR3 length: 16 residues. V was pared by 5 bases and J by 5 bases, with 14 bases of the junction left unmatched. Germline V gene data show CDR1 as SEHNR and CDR2 as FQNEAQ (reference sequence).

DNA of the CDR3: TGTGCCAGCAGCCGCCGGGAGACCCAGTACTTC. Translated: CASSRRETQYF. This chain links TRBV11-3 with TRBJ2-5; the D is unclear. Between the trimmed V and J ends, which lost 5 bases and 5 bases, there was a span of 6 bases. This CDR3 contains 11 residues. CDR1 is SGHNT and CDR2 is YENEEA in the germline V gene.

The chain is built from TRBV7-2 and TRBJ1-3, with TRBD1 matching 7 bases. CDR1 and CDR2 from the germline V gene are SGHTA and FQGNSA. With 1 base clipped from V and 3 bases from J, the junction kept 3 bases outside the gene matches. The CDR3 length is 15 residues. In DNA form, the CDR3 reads TGTGCCAGCAGCTTAGAGGGGGCGCTTGGAAACACCATATATTTT. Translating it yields CASSLEGALGNTIYF.

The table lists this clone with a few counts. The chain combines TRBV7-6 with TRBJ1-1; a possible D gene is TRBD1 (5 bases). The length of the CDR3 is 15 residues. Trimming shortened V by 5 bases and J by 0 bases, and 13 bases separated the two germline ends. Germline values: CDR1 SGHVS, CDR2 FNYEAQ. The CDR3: CASSPQAGVNTEAFF. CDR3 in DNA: TGTGCCAGCAGCCCCCAAGCGGGGGTGAACACTGAAGCTTTCTTT.

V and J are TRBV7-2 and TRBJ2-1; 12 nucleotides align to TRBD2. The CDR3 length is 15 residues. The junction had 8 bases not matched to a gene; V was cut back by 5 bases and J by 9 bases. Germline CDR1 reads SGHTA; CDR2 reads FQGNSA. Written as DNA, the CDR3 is TGTGCCAGCAGCCCACTAGCGGGAGGACTATCTGAGCAGTTCTTC. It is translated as CASSPLAGGLSEQFF. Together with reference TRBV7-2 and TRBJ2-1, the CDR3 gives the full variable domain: GAGVSQSPSNKVTEKGKDVELRCDPISGHTALYWYRQSLGQGLEFLIYFQGNSAPDKSGLPSDRFSAERTGGSVSTLTIQRTQQEDSAVYLCASSPLAGGLSEQFFGPGTRLTVL.

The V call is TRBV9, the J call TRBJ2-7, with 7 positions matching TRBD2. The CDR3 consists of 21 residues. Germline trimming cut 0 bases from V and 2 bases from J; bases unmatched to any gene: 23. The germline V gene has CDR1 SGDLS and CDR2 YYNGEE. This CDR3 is CASSVGAFTPLSGTSPYEQYF. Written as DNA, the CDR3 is TGTGCCAGCAGCGTAGGGGCGTTTACCCCCCTAAGCGGGACGTCCCCCTACGAGCAGTACTTC.

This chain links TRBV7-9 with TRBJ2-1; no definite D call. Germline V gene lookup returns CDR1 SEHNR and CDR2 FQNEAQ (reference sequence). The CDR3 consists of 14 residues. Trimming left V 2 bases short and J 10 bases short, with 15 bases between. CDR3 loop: CASSLSLEVNEQFF. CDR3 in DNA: TGTGCCAGCAGCTTAAGTCTAGAAGTAAACGAGCAGTTCTTC.

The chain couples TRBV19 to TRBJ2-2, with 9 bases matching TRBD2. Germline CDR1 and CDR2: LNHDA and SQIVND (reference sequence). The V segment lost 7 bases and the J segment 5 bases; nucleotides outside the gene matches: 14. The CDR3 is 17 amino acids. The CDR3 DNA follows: TGTGCCAGTACCAAGACCTTCCGGCTAGCGGGAACCGGGGAGCTGTTTTTT. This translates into CASTKTFRLAGTGELFF.